This T cell receptor beta chain was obtained from a study of cytomegalovirus exposure and HLA in healthy donors. Study details: The study placed 80% to 90% of its 350 to 400 genotyped donors in the Caucasian-associated ancestry cluster. Findings of the study overall: TCR beta chain V- and J-gene trimming was linked, in a later analysis, to a missense variant in DCLRE1C. The sole available immune exposure information was CMV serostatus.

PCR employed 60 Vbeta and 13 Jbeta primers. The assay was immunoSEQ multiplex PCR, and TCRdb's table has in-frame clones only and misses some. Here the sample spans about 190,000 clones, roughly 76% being singletons. This clone turned up a few times. The antigen is undetermined. The germline CDR1 and CDR2 sequences are LNHDA and SQIVND (reference sequence). This CDR3 comprises 14 residues. V gave up 3 bases and J gave up 6 bases, with 12 bases separating them. This rearrangement joins TRBV19 to TRBJ2-1, with a weak D call TRBD2 (6 bases). The sequencing input was PBMCs. The receptor was isolated from a woman in her thirties in good health and CMV-seropositive. Here the CDR3 DNA reads TGTGCCAGTAGTATTCCCGGGAGCGGCAATGAGCAGTTCTTC. This encodes CASSIPGSGNEQFF.